The 27 T cell receptor beta chains presented below share a single source sample, sequenced in a study of blood T cell repertoires in COVID-19 (dated by TCRdb to the early 2020s). Libraries were prepared through the immunoSEQ multiplex PCR assay. Drawn from immuneACCESS, this table holds only the in-frame rearrangements with V and J called that TCRdb kept. Clones are partly lost; checked studies trace under half to an unresolved V gene and leave the rest unexplained. For this sample the table gives around 160,000 clones, of which approximately 90% were detected only once. The leading ten clones occupy over 4% of the sample. Sequencing used PBMCs or T cells enriched from blood (not recorded which). These receptors originate from a woman in her 40s who had been exposed to COVID-19.

The rearrangement uses TRBV7-9 and TRBJ2-1; D call uncertain. CDR1 is SEHNR and CDR2 is FQNEAQ in the germline V gene (reference sequence). This CDR3 has 11 residues. Trimming took off 3 bases at V and 8 bases at J, with 5 bases between the two ends. CDR3 in DNA: TGTGCCAGCAGCTTGAGTGATGAGCAGTTCTTC. It encodes CASSLSDEQFF.

This clone has only one observation. CDR3 nucleotide sequence: TGTGCCAGCAGCTTGCAAGCCCGTAGCGGCAGCTCCTACAATGAGCAGTTCTTC. It codes for CASSLQARSGSSYNEQFF. This rearrangement joins TRBV5-8 to TRBJ2-1, with a possible D match to TRBD2 (6 bases). V lost 1 base, J lost 0 bases, and 17 bases lay in between. The germline V gene encodes CDR1 SGHTS and CDR2 YDEGEE. CDR3 length equals 18 residues.

The chain joins TRBV10-2 to TRBJ2-4; 10 bases are shared with TRBD1. The V and J ends lost 9 bases and 2 bases, in that order; junction bases with no gene match: 4. This CDR3 spans 14 amino acids. CDR1 is WSHSY and CDR2 is SAAADI in the germline V gene. The CDR3 DNA is TGCGCCAGTGGACAGGGGGGGACCAAAAACATTCAGTACTTC. Its translation is CASGQGGTKNIQYF.

This clone has a handful of counts. The CDR3 DNA follows: TGTGCCAGCAGCGCTAACGGGAATTTCGAATCACCCCTCCACTTT. Protein sequence: CASSANGNFESPLHF. The J gene is TRBJ1-6, the V gene TRBV9; D is unclear. Trimming removed 3 bases at V and 10 bases at J, with 17 bases between. Per the germline V gene, CDR1 is SGDLS and CDR2 is YYNGEE. This CDR3 spans 15 amino acids. Combining the CDR3 with reference TRBV9 and TRBJ1-6 gives the whole variable domain DSGVTQTPKHLITATGQRVTLRCSPRSGDLSVYWYQQSLDQGLQFLIQYYNGEERAKGNILERFSAQQFPDLHSELNLSSLELGDSALYFCASSANGNFESPLHFGNGTRLTVT.

V is TRBV5-5 and J is TRBJ1-3; D uncertain. The V end was cut by 0 bases, the J end by 2 bases, with 3 bases between. The CDR3 consists of 13 residues. The germline V gene encodes CDR1 SGHKS and CDR2 YYEKEE (reference sequence). CDR3 amino acids: CASSLDTGNTIYF. In DNA, the CDR3 is TGTGCCAGCAGCTTGGACACTGGAAACACCATATATTTT. The complete variable domain, with remaining parts taken from reference TRBV5-5 and TRBJ1-3, reads DAGVTQSPTHLIKTRGQQVTLRCSPISGHKSVSWYQQVLGQGPQFIFQYYEKEERGRGNFPDRFSARQFPNYSSELNVNALLLGDSALYLCASSLDTGNTIYFGEGSWLTVV.

V and J are TRBV19 and TRBJ1-2; TRBD1 agrees at 12 bases. This CDR3 contains 19 residues. Germline-derived CDR1 and CDR2 are LNHDA and SQIVND (reference sequence). Trimming removed 5 bases from V and 8 bases from J; junction bases left unmatched: 21. This CDR3 reads CASSVTPPGTGGATDGYTF. The CDR3 nucleotides read TGTGCCAGTAGTGTCACTCCCCCCGGGACAGGGGGCGCAACTGACGGCTACACCTTC. The variable domain in full, completed from reference TRBV19 and TRBJ1-2, reads DGGITQSPKYLFRKEGQNVTLSCEQNLNHDAMYWYRQDPGQGLRLIYYSQIVNDFQKGDIAEGYSVSREKKESFPLTVTSAQKNPTAFYLCASSVTPPGTGGATDGYTFGSGTRLTVV.

The CDR3 sequence is CASSRGQGGSQETQYF. CDR3 DNA sequence: TGTGCCAGCAGCCGTGGACAGGGGGGCTCCCAAGAGACCCAGTACTTC. The chain uses TRBV3-1 (or the pseudogene TRBV3-2) and TRBJ2-5, with TRBD1 matching 10 bases. Germline V CDR1 and CDR2: LGHDT, YNNKEL (reference sequence). This CDR3 has 16 amino acids. V shed 4 bases and J 1 base; nucleotides not matched to a gene: 6.

This clone was seen only a few times. This chain joins TRBV11-2 and TRBJ1-2; D uncertain. The germline gives CDR1 SGHAT, CDR2 FQNNGV. The CDR3 is 11 amino acids. The V gene lost 4 bases and the J gene lost 5 bases, with 5 bases spanning the gap. The CDR3: CASSSRYGYTF. The CDR3 nucleotides are TGTGCCAGCAGCTCACGGTATGGCTACACCTTC.

V and J are TRBV3-1 (or the pseudogene TRBV3-2) and TRBJ2-1, with D tentatively TRBD1 (6 bases). The ends were cut back, 0 bases at V and 7 bases at J, with 16 bases in the middle. Germline V gene lookup returns CDR1 LGHDT and CDR2 YNNKEL (reference sequence). CDR3 length: 16 amino acids. CDR3 residues: CASSQDAGVMRNEQFF. The CDR3 nucleotides are TGTGCCAGCAGCCAAGATGCAGGGGTGATGAGGAATGAGCAGTTCTTC.

This chain links TRBV10-2 with TRBJ2-4; TRBD2 agrees at 13 bases. V shed 6 bases, J shed 5 bases, and the junction held 7 bases outside the gene matches. The CDR3 contains 16 residues. Germline V gene sequence: CDR1 WSHSY, CDR2 SAAADI. CDR3 sequence (DNA): TGCGCCAGCAGGCGAACTAGCGGGAGGGCCCAAAACATTCAGTACTTC. Its translation is CASRRTSGRAQNIQYF.

The J gene is TRBJ2-1, the V gene TRBV4-1; possible D gene TRBD2, 5 bases. This CDR3 comprises 14 residues. Germline lookup yields CDR1 MGHRA and CDR2 YSYEKL. V was cut by 1 base and J by 3 bases, with 7 bases left in between. CDR3 bases: TGCGCCAGCAGCCAAGCCGAGGGCTACAATGAGCAGTTCTTC. Amino acid sequence: CASSQAEGYNEQFF.

The chain carries TRBV6-5 and TRBJ1-2; 7 bases line up with TRBD1. With 5 bases clipped from V and 3 bases from J, the junction kept 9 bases outside the gene matches. The CDR3 covers 15 residues. CDR1 is MNHEY, CDR2 SVGAGI, per germline. The CDR3: CASSRQLTGYYGYTF. As DNA, the CDR3 is TGTGCCAGCAGTCGACAACTGACAGGGTACTATGGCTACACCTTC.

This chain links TRBV28 with TRBJ2-1; unclear D gene. This CDR3 is 16 amino acids long. Trimming took off 6 bases at V and 1 base at J, with 16 bases between the two ends. CDR1 MDHEN and CDR2 SYDVKM come from the germline V gene. The CDR3 protein is CASSPAVIRSYNEQFF. The CDR3 DNA is TGTGCCAGCAGCCCCGCCGTGATCCGGTCCTACAATGAGCAGTTCTTC.

This sequence joins TRBV14 and TRBJ1-4, with 11 bases aligning to TRBD1. Germline V gene lookup returns CDR1 SGHDN and CDR2 FVKESK. With 4 bases clipped from V and 6 bases from J, the junction kept 13 bases outside the gene matches. This CDR3 is 18 amino acids long. CDR3 sequence: CASSPRTGGVGGDEKLFF. The CDR3, as DNA: TGTGCCAGCAGCCCTAGGACAGGGGGCGTCGGAGGGGATGAAAAACTGTTTTTT. Full variable domain (remainder filled in from reference TRBV14 and TRBJ1-4): EAGVTQFPSHSVIEKGQTVTLRCDPISGHDNLYWYRRVMGKEIKFLLHFVKESKQDESGMPNNRFLAERTGGTYSTLKVQPAELEDSGVYFCASSPRTGGVGGDEKLFFGSGTQLSVL.

The chain is built from TRBV7-2 and TRBJ1-2; no definite D call. Per germline, CDR1 SGHTA and CDR2 FQGNSA. The CDR3 is 16 amino acids. Trimming stripped 5 bases from V and 0 bases from J, with 16 bases between. CDR3 region: CASSPSAGRANYGYTF. DNA of the CDR3: TGTGCCAGCAGCCCCTCGGCGGGAAGAGCTAACTATGGCTACACCTTC.

V usage is TRBV10-3 and J usage is TRBJ2-5; TRBD2 is a possible D gene (5 bases). Trimming stripped 5 bases from V and 5 bases from J, with 12 bases between. CDR3 length equals 13 residues. Germline V gives CDR1 ENHRY, CDR2 SYGVKD. In DNA, the CDR3 is TGTGCCATCAGTATCGGGAAGGCTGAGACCCAGTACTTC. Encoded protein: CAISIGKAETQYF.

This clone was detected a few times. The chain has TRBV10-3 and TRBJ2-1; 8 bases line up with TRBD2. The CDR3 runs to 17 residues. CDR1 is ENHRY, CDR2 SYGVKD, per germline. V trimming: 3 bases; J trimming: 4 bases; junction bases outside the gene matches: 11. For the CDR3, the DNA is TGTGCCATCAGTGATCGCGTGGCGGGAGGTCTTTACAATGAGCAGTTCTTC. Protein sequence: CAISDRVAGGLYNEQFF.

The chain combines TRBV19 with TRBJ2-1, with 9 bases aligning to TRBD1. The CDR3 contains 18 residues. V was clipped by 6 bases and J by 3 bases; unmatched bases: 15. The germline gives CDR1 LNHDA, CDR2 SQIVND (reference sequence). CDR3 region: CASRWTGETNHYYNEQFF. The CDR3 DNA follows: TGTGCCAGTAGATGGACAGGGGAAACCAATCACTACTACAATGAGCAGTTCTTC.

This clone was detected a few times. J is TRBJ1-5 and V is TRBV27, with D possibly matching TRBD1 (5 bases). This CDR3 comprises 14 residues. The germline V gene has CDR1 MNHEY and CDR2 SMNVEV (reference sequence). Trimming removed 1 base from V and 4 bases from J, with 8 bases in between. The DNA for the CDR3 is TGTGCCAGCAGTTTATTGGCAGGGAATCAGCCCCAGCATTTT. Its translation: CASSLLAGNQPQHF.

This clone was observed once. The chain employs TRBV3-1 (or the pseudogene TRBV3-2) and TRBJ2-2, with TRBD2 matching over 16 bases. From germline, CDR1 is LGHDT and CDR2 YNNKEL (reference sequence). The V segment lost 1 base and the J segment 7 bases; nucleotides outside the gene matches: 9. The CDR3 totals 19 residues. The CDR3 DNA is TGTGCCAGCAGCCAAGTGGGACTAGCGGGAGGGCGAGGAATCGGGGAGCTGTTTTTT. It yields the protein CASSQVGLAGGRGIGELFF.

V is TRBV7-9 and J is TRBJ2-7; 7 positions agree with TRBD1. This CDR3 has 14 residues. The germline gives CDR1 SEHNR, CDR2 FQNEAQ (reference sequence). J gave up 2 bases and V 1 base, and 2 bases lay outside the gene matches. The CDR3 DNA reads TGTGCCAGCAGCTTAGGGGACAGCACCTACGAGCAGTACTTC. Protein product: CASSLGDSTYEQYF.

The V gene is TRBV19, the J gene TRBJ2-2; TRBD2 matches 11 bases. The V and J ends lost 3 bases and 4 bases, in that order; junction bases with no gene match: 1. The CDR3 contains 15 residues. The V gene's germline CDR1 is LNHDA and CDR2 SQIVND (reference sequence). The CDR3, as DNA: TGTGCCAGTAGTATGACTAGCGGGGCCACCGGGGAGCTGTTTTTT. It encodes CASSMTSGATGELFF. Complete variable domain (other parts from reference TRBV19 and TRBJ2-2): DGGITQSPKYLFRKEGQNVTLSCEQNLNHDAMYWYRQDPGQGLRLIYYSQIVNDFQKGDIAEGYSVSREKKESFPLTVTSAQKNPTAFYLCASSMTSGATGELFFGEGSRLTVL.

The chain employs TRBV12-5 and TRBJ1-2, with 7 bases matching TRBD1. Trimming at V came to 3 bases and at J to 6 bases, leaving 10 bases not matched to a gene. This CDR3 is built from 15 residues. From germline, CDR1 is LGHNT and CDR2 FRNRAP. This CDR3 reads CASGFPVQGIDGYTF. Here the CDR3 DNA reads TGTGCTAGTGGTTTTCCAGTACAGGGGATCGATGGCTACACCTTC.

This rearrangement joins TRBV10-3 to TRBJ2-7; TRBD1 matches at 8 bases. V lost 8 bases, J lost 1 base, and 7 bases stayed unmatched. This CDR3 spans 14 amino acids. From germline, CDR1 is ENHRY and CDR2 SYGVKD. CDR3 in amino acids: CAIGGTGGSYEQYF. For the CDR3, the DNA is TGTGCCATCGGGGGGACAGGAGGTTCCTACGAGCAGTACTTC.

This clone was picked up a small number of times. This chain connects TRBV29-1 to TRBJ1-2; tentative D call: TRBD1 (6 bases). Deletions cut 3 bases from V and 4 bases from J, with 6 bases between. There are 11 residues in the CDR3. The germline V gene encodes CDR1 SQVTM and CDR2 ANQGSEA. In DNA form, the CDR3 reads TGCAGCGTTGAGACAGGCTATGGCTACACCTTC. Translation: CSVETGYGYTF.

The chain carries TRBV3-1 (or the pseudogene TRBV3-2) and TRBJ2-3; 7 positions agree with TRBD2. The germline gives CDR1 LGHDT, CDR2 YNNKEL (reference sequence). Unmatched junction bases numbered 7, after V lost 0 bases and J lost 4 bases. The CDR3 contains 16 residues. CDR3: CASSQDIAGDADTQYF. In DNA form, the CDR3 reads TGTGCCAGCAGCCAAGATATCGCGGGAGATGCAGATACGCAGTATTTT.

This clone was counted a few times. The CDR3 here is CASSLEGDGYTF. CDR3 coding DNA: TGTGCCAGCAGTTTAGAAGGGGATGGCTACACCTTC. The chain uses TRBV28 and TRBJ1-2, with D tentatively TRBD1 (5 bases). The CDR3 has 12 amino acids. V lost 2 bases to trimming and J lost 6 bases, with 7 bases between them. From germline, CDR1 is MDHEN and CDR2 SYDVKM.